This TCR beta chain stems from a study of T cell clones after liver transplantation. Study as a whole: TCRbeta sequencing after a pre-transplant mixed lymphocyte reaction identified graft-donor-reactive clones, later tracked in post-transplant blood. Subjects received no induction therapy and standard immunosuppression until randomization at 12-24 months post-transplant. Graft-donor-reactive sequences were compared with third-party-reactive TCRbeta sequences from pre-transplant mixed lymphocyte reactions. Findings of the study overall: Graft donor-reactive T cells possibly entered the graft instead of undergoing deletion.

A word on this clone: Its antigen remains unknown.

Some clones are missing from TCRdb's copy, which holds only in-frame ones; the method was immunoSEQ multiplex PCR. The table shows 60,000 or so clones, with 71% occurring only once. The germline gives CDR1 MNHEY, CDR2 SMNVEV (reference sequence). V shed 3 bases, J shed 3 bases, and the junction held 7 bases outside the gene matches. The CDR3 is made up of 15 amino acids. The rearrangement uses TRBV27 and TRBJ2-7, with TRBD1 matching over 8 bases. This TCR came from a human donor who received a liver transplant. This specimen consisted of CD4+ T cells from blood, obtained before liver transplant. The DNA for the CDR3 is TGTGCCAGCAGTTTCGGGACAGGACCTATCTACGAGCAGTACTTC. It translates to CASSFGTGPIYEQYF.